These T cell receptor beta chains were read from a single sample in a study of blood T cell repertoires in COVID-19. This table comes from immunoSEQ multiplex PCR, and its TCRdb copy is limited to in-frame clones, with some not included. The sample holds around 280,000 clones, around 90% seen once. The sample consisted of peripheral blood. The source is a man between 65 and 79 years old with acute or convalescent COVID-19. Both conserved end residues are part of each CDR3. The D gene is left open where the match is weak. Only part of the rows carry a size: once, few, many, or a class if the clone is expanded.

TRBV7-2,-,-,TRBJ2-1,CASSSPLDNEQFF,TGTGCCAGCAGCTCTCCACTAGACAATGAGCAGTTCTTC
TRBV7-9,TRBD1,-,TRBJ1-1,CAASRGLNTEAFF,TGTGCCGCGAGTAGGGGGCTGAACACTGAAGCTTTCTTT
TRBV7-2,TRBD2,-,TRBJ2-1,CASSLGLANEQFF,TGTGCCAGCAGCCTCGGACTAGCAAATGAGCAGTTCTTC
TRBV15,-,-,TRBJ1-1,CATSRDKNNGEAFF,TGTGCCACCAGCAGAGATAAAAACAACGGGGAAGCTTTCTTT
TRBV10-3,TRBD1,few,TRBJ2-7,CAISPTGEVQYF,TGTGCCATCAGTCCGACAGGGGAGGTGCAGTACTTC
TRBV7-2,-,-,TRBJ1-1,CASSLEGGGLGTEAFF,TGTGCCAGCAGCTTAGAGGGAGGGGGATTGGGCACTGAAGCTTTCTTT
TRBV19,-,-,TRBJ1-5,CASSIGSAGRGPQHF,TGTGCCAGTAGTATAGGGTCGGCAGGGAGGGGGCCCCAGCATTTT
TRBV11-2,TRBD1,-,TRBJ2-7,CASSLGTGLPYEQYF,TGTGCCAGCAGCTTGGGGACAGGGTTACCCTACGAGCAGTACTTC
TRBV5-1,TRBD2,few,TRBJ2-7,CASSLGSGSREQYF,TGCGCCAGCAGCTTGGGTAGCGGGAGTAGGGAGCAGTACTTC
TRBV28,TRBD1,-,TRBJ1-6,CASSSTGRSPLHF,TGTGCCAGCAGTTCGACAGGGCGCTCACCCCTCCACTTT
TRBV5-4,-,-,TRBJ1-1,CASSLAVLTANTEAFF,TGTGCCAGCAGCTTGGCCGTCCTGACAGCGAACACTGAAGCTTTCTTT
TRBV18,-,few,TRBJ1-2,CASSPDTAYGYTF,TGTGCCAGCTCACCTGACACCGCGTATGGCTACACCTTC
TRBV5-1,TRBD1,-,TRBJ2-3,CASSRDRGGRPFTDTQYF,TGCGCCAGCAGCAGGGACAGGGGGGGTAGGCCCTTCACAGATACGCAGTATTTT
TRBV5-1,TRBD1,-,TRBJ1-2,CASSLGQGGRGYTF,TGCGCCAGCAGCTTGGGTCAGGGGGGACGTGGCTACACCTTC
TRBV2,-,-,TRBJ1-5,CASSSRNQPQHF,TGTGCCAGCTCGAGTCGCAATCAGCCCCAGCATTTT
TRBV5-1,TRBD1,-,TRBJ1-1,CASSFSGTGNTEAFF,TGCGCCAGCAGCTTTTCAGGGACAGGAAACACTGAAGCTTTCTTT
TRBV27,TRBD2,-,TRBJ2-7,CASRGTSVSYEQYF,TGTGCCAGCAGGGGGACTAGCGTCTCCTACGAGCAGTACTTC
TRBV7-3,-,-,TRBJ2-1,CASSFGNEQFF,TGTGCCAGCAGCTTCGGGAATGAGCAGTTCTTC
TRBV6-5,TRBD1,-,TRBJ1-5,CASRKQQGGQPQHF,TGTGCCAGCAGAAAGCAACAGGGGGGCCAGCCCCAGCATTTT
TRBV6-5,TRBD1,-,TRBJ2-5,CASSYGRTGQETQYF,TGTGCCAGCAGTTACGGGCGGACAGGACAAGAGACCCAGTACTTC
TRBV29-1,-,-,TRBJ2-3,CSSGAGGTDTQYF,TGCAGCTCGGGGGCGGGGGGCACAGATACGCAGTATTTT
TRBV5-1,TRBD2,-,TRBJ2-3,CATSGGDRTDTQYF,TGCGCCACCTCCGGGGGGGACCGCACAGATACGCAGTATTTT
TRBV19,TRBD1,-,TRBJ1-6,CASVTGTGGGSPLHF,TGTGCCAGTGTGACCGGGACAGGGGGAGGATCACCCCTCCACTTT
TRBV2,-,-,TRBJ2-5,CASSVGFRETQYF,TGTGCCAGCAGTGTCGGATTCAGGGAGACCCAGTACTTC
TRBV7-2,-,-,TRBJ2-5,CASSSARGGETQYF,TGTGCCAGCAGCTCCGCGAGGGGGGGGGAGACCCAGTACTTC
TRBV15,-,-,TRBJ2-7,CATSRDTTYEQYF,TGTGCCACCAGCAGGGACACGACCTACGAGCAGTACTTC
TRBV15,-,-,TRBJ2-5,CATSRASMETQYF,TGTGCCACCAGCAGAGCCTCTATGGAGACCCAGTACTTC
TRBV7-3,-,-,TRBJ2-2,CASTPGSLGTGELFF,TGTGCCAGCACCCCGGGAAGTCTGGGCACCGGGGAGCTGTTTTTT
TRBV3-1/TRBV3-2,-,many,TRBJ1-6,CASSQDNYASSYNSPLHF,TGTGCCAGCAGCCAAGATAATTATGCGAGCTCCTATAATTCACCCCTCCACTTT
TRBV28,-,-,TRBJ2-7,CASSLSGSEQYF,TGTGCCAGCAGTTTGTCGGGGAGCGAGCAGTACTTC
TRBV29-1,TRBD1,once,TRBJ1-4,CSVGTDDEKLFF,TGCAGCGTGGGGACAGATGATGAAAAACTGTTTTTT
TRBV30,TRBD1,-,TRBJ2-1,CAWTRQGSGDEQFF,TGTGCCTGGACCCGACAGGGTTCCGGAGATGAGCAGTTCTTC
TRBV14,TRBD1,once,TRBJ1-2,CASSQRPGGLRGYTF,TGTGCCAGCAGCCAAAGACCAGGGGGGCTAAGGGGCTACACCTTC
TRBV5-5,-,-,TRBJ1-2,CASSLGQGFGYTF,TGTGCCAGCAGCTTGGGGCAGGGGTTCGGCTACACCTTC
TRBV7-9,-,medium-sized,TRBJ2-7,CASSLPGYEQYF,TGTGCCAGCAGCTTACCCGGGTACGAGCAGTACTTC
TRBV5-5,-,-,TRBJ2-5,CASSIGRGFVETQYF,TGTGCCAGCAGCATAGGACGGGGGTTTGTGGAGACCCAGTACTTC
TRBV15,TRBD1,-,TRBJ1-3,CATHEGARGNTIYF,TGTGCCACTCATGAGGGGGCGAGAGGAAACACCATATATTTT
TRBV11-3,-,-,TRBJ1-5,CANIRAGNQPQHF,TGTGCCAACATACGTGCGGGCAATCAGCCCCAGCATTTT
TRBV7-2,-,many,TRBJ1-6,CASSLEESPLHF,TGTGCCAGCAGCTTAGAGGAGTCACCCCTCCACTTT
TRBV25-1,-,-,TRBJ2-1,CASMSYNEQFF,TGTGCCAGCATGAGCTACAATGAGCAGTTCTTC
TRBV30,-,-,TRBJ2-7,CAWSVLEGEYF,TGTGCCTGGAGTGTGCTAGAGGGGGAGTACTTC
TRBV15,-,-,TRBJ2-7,CATSRDWGRAYEQYF,TGTGCCACCAGCAGAGATTGGGGGCGGGCCTACGAGCAGTACTTC
TRBV10-3,-,-,TRBJ1-2,CAACGQYNYGYTF,TGTGCCGCGTGTGGACAGTATAACTATGGCTACACCTTC
TRBV5-1,TRBD1,once,TRBJ1-2,CASWTGDNYGYTF,TGCGCCAGCTGGACAGGGGATAACTATGGCTACACCTTC